The next 7 T cell receptor beta chains were all read from a single sample in a study of T-cell memory formation after mild COVID-19. TCRdb re-derived calls from the 5' RACE reads in MiXCR, one entry per CDR3 protein. The sample lists 300,000 or so distinct CDR3 sequences, approximately 15% seen once, with approximately 23% in the top ten. The sample comprised PBMCs or a T cell subset sorted from them (not recorded which). Source of these receptors: a man aged 18 to 29 who had mild COVID-19 (a few samples of this study predate the infection). Cell type and time point are not known.

The V call is TRBV9, the J call TRBJ2-1, with a tentative D call TRBD1 (5 bases). This CDR3 region has 16 residues. V lost 4 bases and J 0 bases, leaving 14 bases between the germline ends. In germline, CDR1 is SGDLS, CDR2 YYNGEE. CDR3 bases: TGTGCCAGCAGCCTTGACAGCCCGAGCTCCTACAATGAGCAGTTCTTC. Its translation is CASSLDSPSSYNEQFF.

The chain is built from TRBV18 and TRBJ2-7, with TRBD2 matching over 8 bases. Germline loops: CDR1 KGHSH, CDR2 LQKENI. This CDR3 region has 12 residues. V lost 3 bases to trimming and J lost 5 bases; unmatched junction nucleotides: 0. This CDR3 is CASSPGLDEQYF. CDR3 bases: TGTGCCAGCTCACCGGGACTAGACGAGCAGTACTTC.

The chain is built from TRBV5-1 and TRBJ2-2; possibly TRBD1 for D (5 bases). Germline V gives CDR1 SGHRS, CDR2 YFSETQ. The CDR3 contains 14 residues. V was trimmed by 5 bases and J by 1 base, leaving 9 bases between them. The CDR3 sequence is CASRTGQNTGELFF. The DNA for the CDR3 is TGCGCCAGCAGAACAGGCCAGAACACCGGGGAGCTGTTTTTT.

The table lists this clonotype with a few counts. J is TRBJ2-5 and V is TRBV5-1; perhaps TRBD1 as D (5 bases). CDR3 length: 14 residues. The V gene's germline CDR1 is SGHRS and CDR2 YFSETQ. The V and J ends lost 1 base and 9 bases respectively, with 16 bases between them. The CDR3 bases are TGCGCCAGCAGCTTGCGACCGCCCCTAGGGGCCCAGTACTTC. Amino acids: CASSLRPPLGAQYF.

The genes are TRBV11-3 and TRBJ2-7, with D tentatively TRBD1 or TRBD2 (7 bases each). V shed 5 bases and J shed 6 bases, with 20 bases lying between them. The CDR3 covers 15 residues. The germline V gene has CDR1 SGHNT and CDR2 YENEEA. The chain's CDR3 is CASSPPGGTKGEQYF. CDR3 DNA sequence: TGTGCCAGCAGCCCCCCAGGGGGGACTAAGGGCGAGCAGTACTTC.

The DNA for the CDR3 is TGCAGCGTGACCGGACTAGCGTCAGATACGCAGTATTTT. It encodes CSVTGLASDTQYF. This chain uses TRBV29-1 with TRBJ2-3, with 9 bases that match TRBD2. The trim removed 6 bases at V and 4 bases at J, leaving 5 bases unmatched. This CDR3 region has 13 residues. CDR1 is SQVTM and CDR2 is ANQGSEA in the germline V gene.

This clonotype was picked up a small number of times. The chain links TRBV7-8 to TRBJ2-4; 8 nucleotides line up with TRBD1. Germline trimming cut 1 base from V and 6 bases from J; bases unmatched to any gene: 5. The CDR3 consists of 15 residues. From germline, CDR1 is SGHVS and CDR2 FQNEAQ. This CDR3 reads CASSLGGTGLNIQYF. The CDR3 DNA reads as TGTGCCAGCAGCTTAGGGGGGACAGGATTAAACATTCAGTACTTC.